This entry lists 2 T cell receptor beta chains sequenced from one sample in a study of cytomegalovirus exposure and HLA in healthy donors. PCR primers comprised 60 Vbeta and 13 Jbeta primers. Sequenced by immunoSEQ multiplex PCR; TCRdb stores in-frame clones only, minus some. Of around 120,000 clones in the sample, roughly 69% are singletons; the top ten hold roughly 8.2%. The sequenced material came from PBMCs. Every receptor here comes from a woman aged 40 to 49 in good health and CMV-seropositive.

This chain uses TRBV6-1 with TRBJ2-7; D uncertain. V lost 6 bases, J lost 0 bases, and 9 bases lay in between. The germline gives CDR1 MNHNS, CDR2 SASEGT. The CDR3 covers 13 residues. The CDR3 DNA reads as TGTGCCAGCAGCCGTCTATACTCCTACGAGCAGTACTTC. Its translation: CASSRLYSYEQYF.

A few counts support this clone. The V and J genes are TRBV5-3 and TRBJ1-2; TRBD1 matches 8 bases. TRBV5-3 qualifies as an ORF whose function is uncertain. The CDR3 sequence is 16 residues long. Trimming took 4 bases from V and 0 from J; bases not matched to a gene: 8. Written as DNA, the CDR3 is TGTGCCAGAAGCCGACAAGGACAGGGCGCTAACTATGGCTACACCTTC. It is translated as CARSRQGQGANYGYTF.